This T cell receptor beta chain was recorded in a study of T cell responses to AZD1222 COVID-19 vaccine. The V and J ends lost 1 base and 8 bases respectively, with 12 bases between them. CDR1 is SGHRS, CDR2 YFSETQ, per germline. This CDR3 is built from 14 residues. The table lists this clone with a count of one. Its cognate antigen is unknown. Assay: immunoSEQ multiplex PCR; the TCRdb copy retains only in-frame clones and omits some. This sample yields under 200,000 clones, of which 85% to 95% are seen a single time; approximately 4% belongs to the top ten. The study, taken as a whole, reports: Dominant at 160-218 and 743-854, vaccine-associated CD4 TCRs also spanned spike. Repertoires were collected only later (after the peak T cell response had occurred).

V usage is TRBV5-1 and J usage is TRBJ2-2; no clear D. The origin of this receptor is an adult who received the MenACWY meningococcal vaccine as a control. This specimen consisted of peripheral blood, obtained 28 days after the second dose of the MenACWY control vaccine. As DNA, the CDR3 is TGCGCCAGCAGCTTGCGGGCCGTGGAGGGGGAGCTGTTTTTT. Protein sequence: CASSLRAVEGELFF.